The 24 T cell receptor beta chains below were found in one sample sequenced in a study of T cells in Graves' hyperthyroidism and ophthalmopathy. RNA transcripts served as the template for amplifying TCR beta CDR3 regions. TCR CDR3 underwent first-round RT-PCR with the HTBI primer set. TCRdb reanalysed the multiplex PCR reads using MiXCR and keeps one entry per CDR3 protein. The sample records 400,000 to 600,000 distinct CDR3 sequences, around 15% being singletons. The sample was blood. Source of these receptors: a woman in her twenties or thirties with Graves' ophthalmopathy.

This clonotype showed up many times. This chain connects TRBV12-5 to TRBJ1-1, with unresolved D. This CDR3 is built from 12 residues. Between the trimmed V and J ends, which lost 9 bases and 0 bases, there was a span of 8 bases. Germline V gene sequence: CDR1 LGHNT, CDR2 FRNRAP. CDR3 nucleotides: TGTGCTAGCGCCGGGCTGAACACTGAAGCTTTCTTT. Residues: CASAGLNTEAFF.

In this sample, this clonotype turned up a few times. The J gene is TRBJ2-7, the V gene TRBV6-6, with D hard to call. Germline CDR1 reads MNHNY; CDR2 reads SVGAGI (reference sequence). With 0 bases removed from V and 6 bases from J, the gap between germline ends came to 18 bases. The CDR3 is made up of 16 amino acids. The chain's CDR3 is CASSYSIGRPTPEQYF. Written as DNA, the CDR3 is TGTGCCAGCAGTTACTCGATTGGCAGGCCGACCCCCGAGCAGTACTTC.

The chain joins TRBV9 to TRBJ2-2; 7 bases line up with TRBD1. J gave up 5 bases and V 3 bases, and 7 bases lay outside the gene matches. The V gene's germline CDR1 is SGDLS and CDR2 YYNGEE. This CDR3 is 15 amino acids long. As DNA, the CDR3 is TGTGCCAGCAGCGAACGGACAGGAAGGACCGGGGAGCTGTTTTTT. Translated, it gives CASSERTGRTGELFF.

This clonotype has only a few counts. This chain joins TRBV2 and TRBJ1-1; D is possibly TRBD1 (6 bases). V was trimmed by 3 bases and J by 10 bases, leaving 15 bases between them. The length of the CDR3 is 13 residues. Germline CDR1 and CDR2: SNHLY and FYNNEI. CDR3 nucleotide sequence: TGTGCCAGCAGTGATGGGGGGCGGAAAAGAGCTTTCTTT. Its protein product is CASSDGGRKRAFF.

This clonotype was detected ten times or more. The rearrangement joins TRBV6-2 or TRBV6-3 to TRBJ2-1, with D unresolved. The CDR3 is made up of 16 amino acids. CDR1 and CDR2 (germline): MNHEY, SVGEGT. Trimming took off 0 bases at V and 5 bases at J, with 14 bases between the two ends. The DNA for the CDR3 is TGTGCCAGCAGTTACTCACCCGGTTCTTTCGACAATGAGCAGTTCTTC. It specifies CASSYSPGSFDNEQFF.

The chain joins TRBV6-1 to TRBJ2-2; 12 bases map to TRBD2. J lost 5 bases, V lost 6 bases, and 13 bases had no gene match. Per germline, CDR1 MNHNS and CDR2 SASEGT. This CDR3 is 18 amino acids long. The CDR3 protein is CASRPLAGGPLETGELFF. CDR3 bases: TGTGCCAGCAGACCGCTAGCGGGAGGGCCTCTTGAAACCGGGGAGCTGTTTTTT.

In its sample, this clonotype was seen many times. The V call is TRBV28, the J call TRBJ2-7; D possibly matches TRBD1 or TRBD2 (5 bases each). This CDR3 region has 17 residues. Germline CDR1 MDHEN, CDR2 SYDVKM. Trimming removed 3 bases at V and 2 bases at J, with 20 bases between. CDR3 DNA sequence: TGTGCCAGCAGTTTGTTATCTTTTGGCAGGGACCCCTACGAGCAGTACTTC. Its translation is CASSLLSFGRDPYEQYF.

CDR3 DNA sequence: TGTGCCTGGACTCTGGGGGTGGGTGAGCAGTTCTTC. Translated, it gives CAWTLGVGEQFF. V usage is TRBV30 and J usage is TRBJ2-1; either TRBD1 or TRBD2 may fit D (5 bases each). The CDR3 length is 12 residues. V was shortened by 4 bases and J by 9 bases, with 13 bases between the two germline ends. The germline gives CDR1 GTSNPN, CDR2 SVGIG (reference sequence).

The table lists this clonotype with many counts. This rearrangement joins TRBV15 to TRBJ2-7, with D perhaps being TRBD1 or TRBD2 (5 bases each). There are 16 residues in the CDR3. Trimming stripped 3 bases from V and 4 bases from J, with 19 bases between. From germline, CDR1 is LNHNV and CDR2 YYDKDF (reference sequence). The CDR3 sequence: CATSRPGTQASYEQYF. The CDR3 bases are TGTGCCACCAGCAGGCCGGGGACCCAGGCTTCTTACGAGCAGTACTTC.

J is TRBJ2-1 and V is TRBV7-3, with 8 nucleotides matching TRBD1. CDR1 is SGHTA and CDR2 is FQGTGA in the germline V gene. There are 15 residues in the CDR3. V dropped 3 bases and J dropped 7; count of bases not matched to a gene: 8. The CDR3 is CASSLNDRGWNEQFF. CDR3 DNA: TGTGCCAGCAGCTTGAACGACAGGGGATGGAATGAGCAGTTCTTC. Together with reference TRBV7-3 and TRBJ2-1, the CDR3 gives the full variable domain: GAGVSQTPSNKVTEKGKYVELRCDPISGHTALYWYRQSLGQGPEFLIYFQGTGAADDSGLPNDRFFAVRPEGSVSTLKIQRTERGDSAVYLCASSLNDRGWNEQFFGPGTRLTVL.

Ten or more counts support this clonotype. The rearrangement links TRBV18 to TRBJ2-7, with TRBD2 identical over 11 bases. This CDR3 is 16 amino acids long. The germline V gene has CDR1 KGHSH and CDR2 LQKENI. V shed 2 bases, J shed 2 bases, and the junction held 5 bases outside the gene matches. The CDR3 bases are TGTGCCAGCTCACCAATCCTAGCGGGAGGCACCTACGAGCAGTACTTC. Amino acids: CASSPILAGGTYEQYF.

The table lists this clonotype with many counts. The chain has TRBV28 and TRBJ2-3; D gene uncertain. V was trimmed by 2 bases and J by 2 bases, leaving 5 bases between them. CDR1 and CDR2 (germline): MDHEN, SYDVKM. This CDR3 spans 13 amino acids. CDR3 sequence (DNA): TGTGCCAGCAGTTTAGACCACACAGATACGCAGTATTTT. It codes for CASSLDHTDTQYF.

The chain recombines TRBV7-9 with TRBJ1-1; 7 bases agree with TRBD1. There are 13 residues in the CDR3. In germline, CDR1 is SEHNR, CDR2 FQNEAQ (reference sequence). After removal of 5 bases from V and 6 bases from J, the junction contained 6 bases not matched to a gene. CDR3 nucleotide sequence: TGTGCCAGCAGCCTAATTCAGGGGGCTGAAGCTTTCTTT. Translated: CASSLIQGAEAFF.

This clonotype was counted ten times or more. The chain combines TRBV5-1 with TRBJ2-3; no firm D call. Germline V gene sequence: CDR1 SGHRS, CDR2 YFSETQ. The V end lost 0 bases, the J end lost 0 bases, and 8 bases lay between the germline ends. This CDR3 is built from 15 residues. DNA of the CDR3: TGCGCCAGCAGCTTGGACGGAACTAGCACAGATACGCAGTATTTT. It translates to CASSLDGTSTDTQYF.

There are a few counts of this clonotype. The J gene is TRBJ1-2, the V gene TRBV25-1, with 7 bases matching TRBD1. Germline CDR1 reads MGHDK; CDR2 reads SYGVNS. CDR3 length: 16 amino acids. V gave up 4 bases and J gave up 0 bases; unmatched junction bases: 8. This CDR3 reads CASSGGTEAPNYGYTF. In DNA, the CDR3 is TGTGCCAGCAGTGGGGGGACAGAAGCCCCTAACTATGGCTACACCTTC.

V and J are TRBV3-1 and TRBJ2-5; 12 bases match TRBD1. CDR1 is LGHDT and CDR2 is YNNKEL in the germline V gene (reference sequence). The ends lost 8 bases at V and 4 bases at J; junction bases unmatched: 11. The CDR3 length is 16 residues. For the CDR3, the DNA is TGTGCCAGCGGTCAGGGGACAGGGGGCGCGGGAGAGACCCAGTACTTC. Protein sequence: CASGQGTGGAGETQYF.

This clonotype was counted ten times or more. The chain couples TRBV20-1 to TRBJ2-7; D possibly corresponds to TRBD2 (5 bases). The germline CDR1 and CDR2 sequences are DFQATT and SNEGSKA (reference sequence). V was shortened by 1 base and J by 0 bases, with 16 bases between the two germline ends. The CDR3 totals 16 residues. The CDR3 nucleotides are TGCAGTGCTAGAGTCCCCCCCCCTAGCAGCTCCTACGAGCAGTACTTC. It translates to CSARVPPPSSSYEQYF.

The gene calls are TRBV29-1 and TRBJ2-3, with D perhaps TRBD2 (6 bases). Germline assignment: CDR1 SQVTM and CDR2 ANQGSEA. The length of the CDR3 is 15 residues. CDR3 amino acids: CVCGDSLALGDTQYF. CDR3 DNA sequence: TGCGTCTGTGGGGACTCGCTAGCGCTAGGGGATACGCAGTATTTT.

This clonotype was picked up many times. This rearrangement joins TRBV20-1 to TRBJ2-1, with D maybe TRBD2 (5 bases). Germline lookup yields CDR1 DFQATT and CDR2 SNEGSKA (reference sequence). Trimming left V 4 bases short and J 2 bases short, with 15 bases between. CDR3 length equals 15 residues. The CDR3 region is CSANGRRAAYNEQFF. The CDR3 nucleotides read TGCAGTGCTAACGGTAGGCGGGCAGCCTACAATGAGCAGTTCTTC.

This clonotype was seen a few times. The V call is TRBV24-1, the J call TRBJ2-2; maybe TRBD2 (5 bases). Germline values: CDR1 KGHDR, CDR2 SFDVKD. The CDR3 loop spans 14 amino acids. Deletions cut 9 bases from V and 0 bases from J, with 10 bases between. CDR3 in amino acids: CATGSGSNTGELFF. The CDR3 DNA follows: TGTGCCACCGGAAGCGGATCGAACACCGGGGAGCTGTTTTTT.

There are many counts of this clonotype. The chain's CDR3 is CASSGNGQGDSSYEQYF. DNA of the CDR3: TGTGCCAGCAGCGGCAACGGACAGGGTGATAGCTCCTACGAGCAGTACTTC. This chain links TRBV13 with TRBJ2-7, with 8 nucleotides matching TRBD1. Germline CDR1 reads PRHDT; CDR2 reads FYEKMQ (reference sequence). The CDR3 extends over 17 amino acids. V lost 5 bases to trimming and J lost 0 bases; unmatched junction nucleotides: 12.

This clonotype was observed a handful of times. The rearrangement joins TRBV29-1 to TRBJ2-2; D gene uncertain. This CDR3 has 12 residues. Trimming took off 4 bases at V and 5 bases at J, with 8 bases between the two ends. The germline CDR1 and CDR2 sequences are SQVTM and ANQGSEA. The CDR3 bases are TGCAGCGTTGGGAAGGGAACCGGGGAGCTGTTTTTT. It encodes CSVGKGTGELFF.

The chain couples TRBV20-1 to TRBJ2-3; possibly TRBD2 for D (5 bases). V was pared by 3 bases and J by 5 bases, with 12 bases between. Germline V lookup: CDR1 DFQATT, CDR2 SNEGSKA (reference sequence). This CDR3 has 13 residues. CDR3 DNA sequence: TGCAGTGCTAGCACTAGTTCTCTAGATACGCAGTATTTT. Protein product: CSASTSSLDTQYF.

This clonotype was picked up many times. The chain couples TRBV20-1 to TRBJ1-1; no clear D gene. V was clipped by 0 bases and J by 11 bases, with 19 bases between them. The CDR3 runs 14 residues. CDR1 is DFQATT and CDR2 is SNEGSKA in the germline V gene (reference sequence). DNA of the CDR3: TGCAGTGCTAGAGACAAAAGTTCCATCCGGTACGCTTTCTTT. This gives the protein CSARDKSSIRYAFF.